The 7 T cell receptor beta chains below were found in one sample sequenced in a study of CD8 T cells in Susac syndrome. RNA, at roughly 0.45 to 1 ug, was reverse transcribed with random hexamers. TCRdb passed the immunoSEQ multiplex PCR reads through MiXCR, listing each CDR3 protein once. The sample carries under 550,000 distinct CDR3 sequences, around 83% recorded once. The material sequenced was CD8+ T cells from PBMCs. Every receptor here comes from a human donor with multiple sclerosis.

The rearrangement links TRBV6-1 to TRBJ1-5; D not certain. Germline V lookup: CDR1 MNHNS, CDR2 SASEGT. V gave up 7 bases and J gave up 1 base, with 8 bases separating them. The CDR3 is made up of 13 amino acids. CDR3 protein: CASNDESNQPQHF. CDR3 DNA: TGTGCCAGCAATGACGAGAGCAATCAGCCCCAGCATTTT.

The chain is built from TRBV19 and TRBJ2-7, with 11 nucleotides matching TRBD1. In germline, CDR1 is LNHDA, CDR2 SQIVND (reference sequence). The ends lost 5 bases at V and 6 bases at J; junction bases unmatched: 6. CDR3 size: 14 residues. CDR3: CASSPRDRGGEQYF. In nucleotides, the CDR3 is TGTGCCAGTAGTCCGCGGGACAGGGGGGGCGAGCAGTACTTC.

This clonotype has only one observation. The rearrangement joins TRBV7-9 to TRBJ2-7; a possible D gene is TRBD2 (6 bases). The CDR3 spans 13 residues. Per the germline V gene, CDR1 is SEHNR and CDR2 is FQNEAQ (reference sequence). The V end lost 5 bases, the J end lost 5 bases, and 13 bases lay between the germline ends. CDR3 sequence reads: CASSPPWRDEQYF. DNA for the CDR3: TGTGCCAGCAGCCCACCTTGGAGGGACGAGCAGTACTTC.

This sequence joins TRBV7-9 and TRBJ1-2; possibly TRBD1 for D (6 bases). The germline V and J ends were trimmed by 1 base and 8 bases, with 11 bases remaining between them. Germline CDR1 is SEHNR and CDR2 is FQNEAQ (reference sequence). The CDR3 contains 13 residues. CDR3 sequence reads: CASSLEQGSGYTF. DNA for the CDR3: TGTGCCAGCAGCTTAGAACAGGGATCCGGCTACACCTTC.

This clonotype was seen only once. In DNA, the CDR3 is TGTGCCAGCAGCCGTCATAGCGGGGGGGCCGGGGATACGCAGTATTTT. As protein: CASSRHSGGAGDTQYF. The chain carries TRBV14 and TRBJ2-3; 11 bases are a match to TRBD2. The CDR3 is 16 residues long. Germline V gene lookup returns CDR1 SGHDN and CDR2 FVKESK. The V and J ends lost 4 bases and 6 bases, in that order; junction bases with no gene match: 9.

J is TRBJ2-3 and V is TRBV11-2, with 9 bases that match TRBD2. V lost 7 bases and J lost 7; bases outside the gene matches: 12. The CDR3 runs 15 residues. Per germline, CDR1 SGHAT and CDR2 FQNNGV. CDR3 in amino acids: CASTGNLAGLHTQYF. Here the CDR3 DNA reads TGTGCCAGCACCGGTAACCTAGCGGGACTACATACGCAGTATTTT.

CDR3 sequence: CASVTGTLYYNEQFF. In DNA form, the CDR3 reads TGTGCCAGCGTAACCGGGACTCTTTACTACAATGAGCAGTTCTTC. The chain employs TRBV12-3 or TRBV12-4 and TRBJ2-1, with D perhaps matching TRBD2 (6 bases). CDR3 length: 15 residues. V was pared by 8 bases and J by 3 bases, with 17 bases between.